The 8 T cell receptor beta chains reported below all come from one sample, sequenced in a study of blood T cells in healthy people across ages. Alongside a J-beta primer mix, a sample-barcoded 5' primer served in a second PCR lasting about 7 to 12 cycles. One entry per CDR3 protein, called by TCRdb with MiXCR from the 5' RACE reads. This sample has some 1.1 million distinct CDR3 sequences, with under 40% found just once. The material sequenced was blood. The source is a man younger than 35 in good health.

V usage is TRBV7-2 and J usage is TRBJ2-1; possibly TRBD2 for D (6 bases). V was pared by 5 bases and J by 8 bases, with 25 bases between. CDR1 and CDR2 from the germline V gene are SGHTA and FQGNSA. The CDR3 totals 17 residues. This CDR3 is CASSREPRRGREDEQFF. The DNA of the CDR3 is TGTGCCAGCAGCCGGGAGCCTCGTCGGGGGAGAGAGGATGAGCAGTTCTTC.

V usage is TRBV28 and J usage is TRBJ1-4, with D maybe TRBD1 (5 bases). The V end lost 6 bases, the J end lost 1 base, and 9 bases lay between the germline ends. This CDR3 contains 14 residues. The germline gives CDR1 MDHEN, CDR2 SYDVKM. This chain's CDR3 is CASRPQGTNEKLFF. In DNA, the CDR3 is TGTGCCAGCAGGCCGCAGGGAACTAATGAAAAACTGTTTTTT.

This clonotype was detected once. The chain recombines TRBV4-2 with TRBJ2-2; TRBD2 matches at 15 bases. CDR1 and CDR2 (germline): LGHNA, YNFKEQ. V lost 6 bases to trimming and J lost 3 bases; unmatched junction nucleotides: 8. The CDR3 is 18 residues long. This CDR3 is CASRRTSGGAGYTGELFF. The CDR3 DNA sequence: TGTGCCAGCAGACGGACTAGCGGGGGGGCTGGTTACACCGGGGAGCTGTTTTTT.

The gene calls are TRBV6-4 and TRBJ1-1; D might be TRBD1 (6 bases). The V end was cut by 0 bases, the J end by 2 bases, with 7 bases between. Per germline, CDR1 MRHNA and CDR2 SNTAGT. This CDR3 is 14 amino acids long. CDR3 region: CASSDSDRNTEAFF. In DNA form, the CDR3 reads TGTGCCAGCAGTGACTCGGACAGAAACACTGAAGCTTTCTTT.

V and J are TRBV9 and TRBJ1-1; D is uncertain. Trimming took 3 bases from V and 5 from J, leaving 17 bases between them. Germline CDR1 and CDR2: SGDLS and YYNGEE. The CDR3 covers 15 residues. The CDR3 coding sequence is TGTGCCAGCAGCGCCCCTGGTGGGGTGGGGACTGAAGCTTTCTTT. Protein: CASSAPGGVGTEAFF. Full variable domain (outside the CDR3, taken from reference TRBV9 and TRBJ1-1): DSGVTQTPKHLITATGQRVTLRCSPRSGDLSVYWYQQSLDQGLQFLIQYYNGEERAKGNILERFSAQQFPDLHSELNLSSLELGDSALYFCASSAPGGVGTEAFFGQGTRLTVV.

This sequence joins TRBV2 and TRBJ1-2; D is ambiguous. The CDR3 totals 15 residues. Deletions cut 6 bases from V and 3 bases from J, with 17 bases between. CDR1 and CDR2 from the germline V gene are SNHLY and FYNNEI. The CDR3 loop is CASRESLADDYGYTF. The DNA for the CDR3 is TGTGCCAGCAGGGAGAGTCTTGCGGATGACTATGGCTACACCTTC.

The J gene is TRBJ1-4, the V gene TRBV5-6; perhaps TRBD1 as D (5 bases). The ends were cut back, 3 bases at V and 7 bases at J, with 13 bases in the middle. The germline CDR1 and CDR2 sequences are SGHDT and YYEEEE. The CDR3 contains 14 residues. The CDR3: CASSSGGRGEKLFF. The CDR3 region has the DNA TGTGCCAGCAGCTCCGGGGGTCGTGGTGAAAAACTGTTTTTT. Full variable domain (rest looked up from reference TRBV5-6 and TRBJ1-4): DAGVTQSPTHLIKTRGQQVTLRCSPKSGHDTVSWYQQALGQGPQFIFQYYEEEERQRGNFPDRFSGHQFPNYSSELNVNALLLGDSALYLCASSSGGRGEKLFFGSGTQLSVL.

For this clonotype: At one end the junction does not follow the germline gene, possibly because of a read error. The rearrangement joins TRBV5-6 to TRBJ1-2, with 7 bases that match TRBD1. This CDR3 is built from 14 residues. Germline CDR1 reads SGHDT; CDR2 reads YYEEEE. CDR3 region: CTSSLSRGDYGYTF. The CDR3 coding sequence is TGTACCAGCAGCTTGTCCAGGGGGGACTATGGCTACACCTTC.